The 2 T cell receptor beta chains reported below all come from one sample, sequenced in a study of blood T cell repertoires in COVID-19. Clones were read by immunoSEQ multiplex PCR, and TCRdb kept only the in-frame ones, dropping some. The data contain approximately 150,000 clones, 86% of them singletons. Material for sequencing was peripheral blood. These TCRs come from a woman between 65 and 79 years old with acute or convalescent COVID-19.

V gene TRBV2 combines with J gene TRBJ2-1; 8 nucleotides line up with TRBD2. The CDR3 spans 17 residues. Germline CDR1 and CDR2: SNHLY and FYNNEI. The V segment lost 0 bases and the J segment 3 bases; nucleotides outside the gene matches: 7. The CDR3 loop reads CASSEAESGGNYNEQFF. As DNA, the CDR3 is TGTGCCAGCAGTGAAGCCGAGAGCGGGGGAAACTACAATGAGCAGTTCTTC.

V gene TRBV19 combines with J gene TRBJ2-2, with D maybe TRBD2 (5 bases). The V end was cut by 3 bases, the J end by 0 bases, with 11 bases between. Germline CDR1 and CDR2: LNHDA and SQIVND (reference sequence). This CDR3 has 16 residues. The CDR3 nucleotides are TGTGCCAGTAGTATGGCGGGTGCCCCGAACACCGGGGAGCTGTTTTTT. This gives the protein CASSMAGAPNTGELFF.